These 15 T cell receptor beta chains originate from one sample sequenced in a study of Graves' ophthalmopathy and Graves' hyperthyroidism. The authors amplified TCR beta CDR3 regions, and they did so from RNA transcripts for repertoire sequencing. Amplification began with first-round RT-PCR using HTBI primers, then second-round multiplex PCR was performed. TCRdb re-analysed the multiplex PCR reads in MiXCR, keeping a single row per CDR3 protein. Altogether about 220,000 distinct CDR3 sequences are present, 20% to 25% being singletons, with the ten largest covering under 55%. The sequenced material came from peripheral blood. All receptors derive from a woman between 50 and 59 years old with Graves' ophthalmopathy.

In its sample, this clonotype was seen many times. This chain links TRBV28 with TRBJ2-7; 10 nucleotides align to TRBD2. V dropped 7 bases and J dropped 4; count of bases not matched to a gene: 7. The CDR3 sequence is 14 residues long. The germline V gene encodes CDR1 MDHEN and CDR2 SYDVKM. The CDR3 nucleotides are TGTGCCAGCACTCCTAGCGGGAGCACATACGAGCAGTACTTC. Translating gives CASTPSGSTYEQYF.

This clonotype was counted only a few times. This chain connects TRBV11-2 to TRBJ2-6; 8 bases are a match to TRBD2. CDR1 and CDR2 from the germline V gene are SGHAT and FQNNGV. V shed 5 bases, J shed 0 bases, and the junction held 12 bases outside the gene matches. This CDR3 region has 19 residues. This CDR3 reads CASSPGGGLQNSGANVLTF. Here the CDR3 DNA reads TGTGCCAGCAGCCCCGGGGGGGGGCTACAAAACTCTGGGGCCAACGTCCTGACTTTC.

This clonotype was seen only once. Compared with germline, one end of the junction differs, possibly owing to a read error. This chain uses TRBV6-1 with TRBJ2-7; D is uncertain. CDR1 MNHNS and CDR2 SASEGT come from the germline V gene. The CDR3 is 12 amino acids. The CDR3 DNA reads TGCGCCAGCAACGAGTGGTCCTACGAGCAGTACTTC. It yields the protein CASNEWSYEQYF.

This clonotype appeared a few times. The chain couples TRBV28 to TRBJ1-1, with 8 bases fitting TRBD1. This CDR3 contains 12 residues. Germline V gives CDR1 MDHEN, CDR2 SYDVKM. V lost 6 bases to trimming and J lost 9 bases; unmatched junction nucleotides: 6. The CDR3 bases are TGTGCCAGCAGCACAACAGGGGGGAAAGCTTTCTTT. Translation: CASSTTGGKAFF.

This clonotype has a count of ten or more. The chain couples TRBV29-1 to TRBJ1-2; 8 nucleotides align to TRBD1. The CDR3 length is 12 residues. The V gene's germline CDR1 is SQVTM and CDR2 ANQGSEA. V lost 6 bases to trimming and J lost 2 bases; unmatched junction nucleotides: 2. The CDR3 here is CSVGQGNYGYTF. The CDR3 DNA reads TGCAGCGTCGGACAGGGAAACTATGGCTACACCTTC.

This clonotype was counted at least ten times. The chain couples TRBV12-3 or TRBV12-4 to TRBJ2-7; tentatively, D is TRBD1 (5 bases). The V end was cut by 7 bases, the J end by 3 bases, with 16 bases between. The CDR3 length is 14 residues. The CDR3 DNA follows: TGTGCCAGCAAAAGGACACACCACGACTACGAGCAGTACTTC. Amino acid sequence: CASKRTHHDYEQYF.

This clonotype came up a few times. V and J are TRBV6-1 and TRBJ1-3, with D unclear. CDR1 is MNHNS, CDR2 SASEGT, per germline. This CDR3 is built from 16 residues. V gave up 10 bases and J gave up 0 bases, with 19 bases separating them. The CDR3 sequence: CAIRQAGEHSGNTIYF. DNA of the CDR3: TGTGCCATCCGTCAAGCGGGAGAACACTCTGGAAACACCATATATTTT.

There are a few counts of this clonotype. The chain has TRBV6-1 and TRBJ1-2; TRBD1 agrees at 8 bases. Trimming at V came to 3 bases and at J to 7 bases, leaving 10 bases not matched to a gene. Looked up from germline, CDR1 is MNHNS and CDR2 is SASEGT. This CDR3 is 15 amino acids long. The CDR3 sequence: CASSDVQGVSSGYTF. DNA of the CDR3: TGTGCCAGCAGTGATGTACAGGGGGTCTCCTCTGGCTACACCTTC.

This clonotype was observed many times. The rearrangement joins TRBV27 to TRBJ2-7; tentative D call: TRBD1 (5 bases). V was cut by 5 bases and J by 3 bases, with 11 bases left in between. The V gene's germline CDR1 is MNHEY and CDR2 SMNVEV (reference sequence). This CDR3 comprises 13 residues. In DNA form, the CDR3 reads TGTGCCAGCAGTCTACAGGTATACTACGAGCAGTACTTC. Translated, it gives CASSLQVYYEQYF.

Many counts were recorded for this clonotype. The V call is TRBV6-5, the J call TRBJ2-6; the D is unclear. The CDR3 sequence is 15 residues long. The V and J ends lost 4 bases and 0 bases respectively, with 7 bases between them. From germline, CDR1 is MNHEY and CDR2 SVGAGI. The chain's CDR3 is CASSLGISGANVLTF. The CDR3 bases are TGTGCCAGCAGTTTGGGTATCTCTGGGGCCAACGTCCTGACTTTC.

V and J are TRBV12-3 or TRBV12-4 and TRBJ1-3; no firm D call. This CDR3 contains 15 residues. V gave up 6 bases and J gave up 2 bases, with 14 bases separating them. The CDR3 nucleotides read TGTGCCAGCAGCGGAGGAGGTCGTGCTGGAAACACCATATATTTT. Its protein product is CASSGGGRAGNTIYF.

The sample holds many counts of this clonotype. This chain connects TRBV7-3 to TRBJ2-2; D might be TRBD2 (5 bases). Trimming took 2 bases from V and 7 from J, leaving 14 bases between them. The germline gives CDR1 SGHTA, CDR2 FQGTGA. This CDR3 comprises 15 residues. CDR3 nucleotide sequence: TGTGCCAGCAGCTTAGGACTTAGCGAGAGCGGGGAGCTGTTTTTT. Encoded protein: CASSLGLSESGELFF.

This clonotype was counted at least ten times. The J gene is TRBJ2-2, the V gene TRBV2, with TRBD2 identical over 10 bases. V trimming: 4 bases; J trimming: 4 bases; junction bases outside the gene matches: 3. CDR1 is SNHLY and CDR2 is FYNNEI in the germline V gene. This CDR3 is built from 15 residues. As DNA, the CDR3 is TGTGCCAGCAGTGTGGTAGCGGGAGGCACCGGGGAGCTGTTTTTT. Translating it yields CASSVVAGGTGELFF. The variable domain in full, completed from reference TRBV2 and TRBJ2-2, reads EPEVTQTPSHQVTQMGQEVILRCVPISNHLYFYWYRQILGQKVEFLVSFYNNEISEKSEIFDDQFSVERPDGSNFTLKIRSTKLEDSAMYFCASSVVAGGTGELFFGEGSRLTVL.

This clonotype was found many times. V and J are TRBV5-1 and TRBJ1-3; D is uncertain. This CDR3 comprises 13 residues. Trimming took 5 bases from V and 4 from J, leaving 10 bases between them. Per the germline V gene, CDR1 is SGHRS and CDR2 is YFSETQ. In DNA, the CDR3 is TGCGCCAGCAGTGGTCACGACGGAAACACCATATATTTT. Its protein product is CASSGHDGNTIYF.

This clonotype has ten or more counts. CDR3 nucleotides: TGTGCCAGCAGCCCTAGCGGAGACTACGAGCAGTACTTC. Protein: CASSPSGDYEQYF. The chain combines TRBV7-3 with TRBJ2-7; 7 bases are a match to TRBD2. Germline lookup yields CDR1 SGHTA and CDR2 FQGTGA. Losses at the gene ends were 5 bases for V and 3 bases for J; bases not matched to a gene: 4. The CDR3 is 13 amino acids.